This T cell receptor beta chain is from a study of shared clonotypes between healthy human individuals. Several immunoSEQ 96-well plates shared each subset's DNA, each plate a replicate. Each unsorted PBMC replicate got 300 ng genomic DNA, tens of thousands of genomes. Libraries were prepared by immunoSEQ multiplex PCR; TCRdb keeps only in-frame clonotypes and omits some of them. This repertoire shows more than 450,000 clones, approximately 85% found once; its top ten account for 10% to 15%. Findings and limits, study-wide: Limitation of the genetic and exposure-history diversity represented came from the few donors.

In regard to this clone: What it recognizes is unknown. Other nucleotide sequences in the sample specify the same CDR3.

The CDR3 consists of 14 residues. Germline CDR1 and CDR2: MNHEY and SVGAGI. V lost 5 bases and J 4 bases, leaving 12 bases between the germline ends. Sequencing input: PBMCs. The chain joins TRBV6-5 to TRBJ1-5; D is ambiguous. This sequence originates from a woman between 35 and 50 years old in good health. Some clones in this sample may be carry-over from other donors' samples. CDR3 in amino acids: CASSPTGLNQPQHF. The CDR3 coding sequence is TGTGCCAGCAGTCCCACGGGCCTGAATCAGCCCCAGCATTTT.